Detailed here is one T cell receptor beta chain. What it binds is unknown. This specimen comes from a study of Tregs in tolerant kidney transplant recipients. TCRdb keeps only in-frame clones here, not all; method: immunoSEQ multiplex PCR. The data contain approximately 41,000 clones, 95% of them singletons. Input material: Tregs from blood cultured with allogeneic cells. The receptor's source is a human donor in good health.

CDR3 protein: CASSVLGDRGCNQPQHF. The CDR3 region has the DNA TGTGCCAGCAGCGTACTTGGGGACAGGGGATGCAATCAGCCCCAGCATTTT. The chain is built from TRBV9 and TRBJ1-5; TRBD1 matches at 10 bases. V shed 1 base, J shed 2 bases, and the junction held 6 bases outside the gene matches. Germline CDR1 and CDR2: SGDLS and YYNGEE. This CDR3 contains 17 residues.